Presented here are 29 T cell receptor beta chains from one specimen sequenced in a study of T-cell reconstitution after alpha-beta-depleted transplantation in children. Preparation of the TCRbeta library was carried out with unique molecular identifiers. TCRdb re-derived calls from the PCR reads in MiXCR, one entry per CDR3 protein. Counted here are around 120,000 distinct CDR3 sequences, under 25% occurring once; the ten biggest clones make up about 10%. This material consisted of PBMCs, mostly from graft donor cells, taken 180 days after TCRalphabeta/CD19-depleted stem cell transplant. The receptor source for this set is a male patient aged 2-10 years who had a stem cell transplant for chronic granulomatous disease, so the T cells may come from the graft donor.

This clonotype has more than one count but fewer than ten. V and J are TRBV20-1 and TRBJ1-2; D perhaps matches TRBD1 (5 bases). The CDR3 is made up of 11 amino acids. Germline CDR1 reads DFQATT; CDR2 reads SNEGSKA (reference sequence). Deletions cut 8 bases from V and 3 bases from J, with 10 bases between. CDR3 coding DNA: TGCAGTCCCCAGGGCGACTATGGCTACACCTTC. This translates into CSPQGDYGYTF.

The DNA for the CDR3 is TGTGCCAGCAGCTATGGACAGGGGAGCTCCTACGAGCAGTACTTC. Translated, it gives CASSYGQGSSYEQYF. This rearrangement joins TRBV27 to TRBJ2-7, with 9 bases fitting TRBD1. The germline gives CDR1 MNHEY, CDR2 SMNVEV (reference sequence). CDR3 size: 15 residues. Trimming took 6 bases from V and 0 from J; bases not matched to a gene: 6.

V usage is TRBV7-6 and J usage is TRBJ2-3; 9 nucleotides align to TRBD2. V trimming: 5 bases; J trimming: 2 bases; junction bases outside the gene matches: 5. The CDR3 totals 15 residues. Germline-derived CDR1 and CDR2 are SGHVS and FNYEAQ. The CDR3, as DNA: TGTGCCAGCAGCGAACGACTAGCGGTCACAGATACGCAGTATTTT. This encodes CASSERLAVTDTQYF.

The V and J genes are TRBV7-3 and TRBJ2-3; the D gene is possibly TRBD2 (6 bases). This CDR3 is 15 amino acids long. The germline CDR1 and CDR2 sequences are SGHTA and FQGTGA. V gave up 1 base and J gave up 0 bases, with 8 bases separating them. Here the CDR3 DNA reads TGTGCCAGCAGCTTAAACGGGGGAAGCACAGATACGCAGTATTTT. This codes for CASSLNGGSTDTQYF.

In this sample, this clonotype turned up many times. J is TRBJ2-7 and V is TRBV7-2; TRBD2 aligns across 10 bases. V dropped 2 bases and J dropped 4; count of bases not matched to a gene: 5. Per germline, CDR1 SGHTA and CDR2 FQGNSA. This CDR3 is 15 amino acids long. The CDR3 nucleotides read TGTGCCAGCAGCTTATCTAGCGGGAGTGGGTACGAGCAGTACTTC. Protein: CASSLSSGSGYEQYF.

This chain uses TRBV11-2 with TRBJ2-5; TRBD1 is a possible D gene (6 bases). The CDR3 totals 15 residues. Germline CDR1 SGHAT, CDR2 FQNNGV. V lost 0 bases and J 4 bases, leaving 12 bases between the germline ends. In DNA, the CDR3 is TGTGCCAGCAGCTTAGATCAGGGCAGGGGAGAGACCCAGTACTTC. Its protein is CASSLDQGRGETQYF.

This chain joins TRBV3-1 and TRBJ2-5; D is undetermined. This CDR3 contains 15 residues. V was pared by 5 bases and J by 5 bases, with 18 bases between. Looked up from germline, CDR1 is LGHDT and CDR2 is YNNKEL (reference sequence). For the CDR3, the DNA is TGTGCCAGCAGCGCAAGCAGGATTTCGCCGGAGACCCAGTACTTC. Translation: CASSASRISPETQYF.

This clonotype was detected ten times or more. This chain joins TRBV12-3 or TRBV12-4 and TRBJ1-1, with a tentative D call TRBD1 (6 bases). CDR3 length equals 12 residues. Trimming left V 11 bases short and J 3 bases short, with 13 bases between. The CDR3 bases are TGTGCCGGACAGAGTGGGGACACTGAAGCTTTCTTT. Its protein product is CAGQSGDTEAFF.

This clonotype was found a few times. The chain has TRBV7-8 and TRBJ1-2; unclear D gene. The germline V gene encodes CDR1 SGHVS and CDR2 FQNEAQ. The CDR3 spans 16 residues. The ends were cut back, 4 bases at V and 2 bases at J, with 17 bases in the middle. CDR3: CASSSTRQRRNYGYTF. In DNA, the CDR3 is TGTGCCAGCAGCTCGACCCGCCAACGTAGGAACTATGGCTACACCTTC.

Many counts were recorded for this clonotype. The V and J genes are TRBV5-1 and TRBJ2-1, with D perhaps TRBD1 or TRBD2 (5 bases each). The CDR3 has 14 amino acids. Germline lookup yields CDR1 SGHRS and CDR2 YFSETQ. V dropped 0 bases and J dropped 10 bases, with 14 bases sitting between them. DNA of the CDR3: TGCGCCAGCAGCTTGGGTGGGCGAGGGGAGGAGCAGTTCTTC. The encoded protein is CASSLGGRGEEQFF.

This clonotype was found many times. V gene TRBV5-5 combines with J gene TRBJ2-5; 14 nucleotides align to TRBD2. Trimming removed 4 bases from V and 2 bases from J; junction bases left unmatched: 4. Germline CDR1 SGHKS, CDR2 YYEKEE (reference sequence). This CDR3 comprises 16 residues. The CDR3 nucleotides read TGTGCCAGCAGCAAGGGACTAGCGGGAGTACAAGAGACCCAGTACTTC. It translates to CASSKGLAGVQETQYF.

The V gene is TRBV12-3 or TRBV12-4, the J gene TRBJ2-1, with TRBD2 matching over 10 bases. The CDR3 length is 15 residues. J gave up 10 bases and V 2 bases, and 8 bases lay outside the gene matches. CDR3 bases: TGTGCCAGCAGTTTAAGAGGACTAGCGGTTACCGAGCAGTTCTTC. This sequence encodes CASSLRGLAVTEQFF.

This CDR3 reads CASSGTWTGELFF. CDR3 coding DNA: TGTGCCAGCAGCGGGACGTGGACCGGGGAGCTGTTTTTT. The chain is built from TRBV27 and TRBJ2-2, with D perhaps given as TRBD1 or TRBD2 (5 bases each). The germline V and J ends were trimmed by 6 bases and 5 bases, with 10 bases remaining between them. CDR3 length: 13 amino acids. Germline loops: CDR1 MNHEY, CDR2 SMNVEV (reference sequence).

In this sample, this clonotype turned up many times. The CDR3 loop reads CASSQVAGDSYEQYF. The CDR3 region has the DNA TGTGCCAGCAGCCAAGTGGCTGGGGACTCCTACGAGCAGTACTTC. The chain carries TRBV3-1 and TRBJ2-7; D not certain. The germline V and J ends were trimmed by 1 base and 0 bases, with 10 bases remaining between them. The CDR3 sequence is 15 residues long. CDR1 and CDR2 from the germline V gene are LGHDT and YNNKEL (reference sequence).

This clonotype was seen more than once but under ten times. The CDR3 sequence: CAWSLGGGPYNEQFF. CDR3 DNA: TGTGCCTGGAGTCTGGGGGGAGGGCCGTACAATGAGCAGTTCTTC. V and J are TRBV30 and TRBJ2-1; 7 nucleotides line up with TRBD2. The junction had 8 bases not matched to a gene; V was cut back by 2 bases and J by 4 bases. The CDR3 extends over 15 amino acids. Germline CDR1 and CDR2: GTSNPN and SVGIG (reference sequence).

The chain employs TRBV5-1 and TRBJ2-7; no reliable D call. There are 13 residues in the CDR3. V gave up 1 base and J gave up 0 bases, with 5 bases separating them. Germline-derived CDR1 and CDR2 are SGHRS and YFSETQ. DNA for the CDR3: TGCGCCAGCAGCTTGAGGGTCTCCTACGAGCAGTACTTC. Translating it yields CASSLRVSYEQYF.

This clonotype has ten or more counts. CDR3 in DNA: TGTGCCAGCAGCCAAGAATGGACAGGGGGCGACGAGCAGTACTTC. Amino acids: CASSQEWTGGDEQYF. The rearrangement uses TRBV3-1 and TRBJ2-7; 11 bases are shared with TRBD1. The trim removed 0 bases at V and 5 bases at J, leaving 3 bases unmatched. In germline, CDR1 is LGHDT, CDR2 YNNKEL (reference sequence). The CDR3 consists of 15 residues.

This clonotype was counted many times. J is TRBJ1-1 and V is TRBV28, with D possibly being TRBD1 (5 bases). Germline lookup yields CDR1 MDHEN and CDR2 SYDVKM. The CDR3 runs to 15 residues. The V end lost 7 bases, the J end lost 0 bases, and 15 bases lay between the germline ends. In nucleotides, the CDR3 is TGTGCCAGCACCTGGGGGGGATCCATGAACACTGAAGCTTTCTTT. Translated: CASTWGGSMNTEAFF.

In its sample, this clonotype was seen many times. The rearrangement links TRBV20-1 to TRBJ1-6; 7 bases map to TRBD1. CDR3 length: 15 residues. Germline lookup yields CDR1 DFQATT and CDR2 SNEGSKA (reference sequence). Trimming at V came to 1 base and at J to 7 bases, leaving 7 bases not matched to a gene. The chain's CDR3 is CSARGRQGGNSPLHF. The CDR3, as DNA: TGCAGTGCTAGAGGTCGGCAGGGGGGGAATTCACCCCTCCACTTT.

This clonotype was seen many times. The chain carries TRBV28 and TRBJ2-7; no firm D call. The V and J ends lost 2 bases and 3 bases respectively, with 17 bases between them. The germline CDR1 and CDR2 sequences are MDHEN and SYDVKM. CDR3 length equals 16 residues. For the CDR3, the DNA is TGTGCCAGCAGTTTAAGGCGGACCTCTCTTTACTACGAGCAGTACTTC. Translating it yields CASSLRRTSLYYEQYF.

This clonotype was seen ten or more times. V gene TRBV6-4 combines with J gene TRBJ1-1, with a possible D match to TRBD1 (6 bases). The germline gives CDR1 MRHNA, CDR2 SNTAGT. Trimming removed 7 bases from V and 4 bases from J, with 13 bases in between. This CDR3 contains 13 residues. The CDR3 DNA sequence: TGTGCCAGCACTCACAGGGACGGCACTGAAGCTTTCTTT. Amino acids: CASTHRDGTEAFF.

This clonotype came up many times. The V and J genes are TRBV12-3 or TRBV12-4 and TRBJ2-3; D is possibly TRBD1 (6 bases). The CDR3 spans 15 residues. Trimming cost V 5 bases and J 5 bases, with 17 bases left between them. The chain's CDR3 is CASSPGQPGKDTQYF. The CDR3 bases are TGTGCCAGCAGTCCGGGACAACCCGGAAAAGATACGCAGTATTTT.

The table lists this clonotype with a few counts. This chain links TRBV27 with TRBJ2-1, with TRBD1 matching over 10 bases. CDR1 is MNHEY and CDR2 is SMNVEV in the germline V gene (reference sequence). The V gene end was trimmed by 5 bases and the J gene end by 9 bases; junction bases not matched to a gene: 10. This CDR3 region has 15 residues. DNA for the CDR3: TGTGCCAGCAGTGGGACCGGGACAGGGGCCGGTGAGCAGTTCTTC. Translating gives CASSGTGTGAGEQFF.

In its sample, this clonotype was seen a few times. J is TRBJ2-7 and V is TRBV28, with 7 bases identical to TRBD2. Germline V gene data show CDR1 as MDHEN and CDR2 as SYDVKM. The trim removed 5 bases at V and 9 bases at J, leaving 10 bases unmatched. This CDR3 is 13 amino acids long. The CDR3 DNA is TGTGCCAGCAGTCCCTCTTTGTGGGAGGGGCAGTACTTC. Protein sequence: CASSPSLWEGQYF.

The chain has TRBV12-3 or TRBV12-4 and TRBJ1-1, with D perhaps TRBD1 (6 bases). The CDR3 runs to 15 residues. V was trimmed by 7 bases and J by 4 bases, leaving 19 bases between them. The CDR3 loop is CASTGLDRYGTEAFF. CDR3 DNA sequence: TGTGCCAGCACCGGTCTCGACAGGTACGGCACTGAAGCTTTCTTT.

The CDR3 DNA reads TGTGCCTGGAGTGTAGCAGAGGGGGGCTCCTGGCCCCAGCATTTT. This gives the protein CAWSVAEGGSWPQHF. The chain carries TRBV30 and TRBJ1-5, with D possibly TRBD1 on 6 matching bases. The CDR3 totals 15 residues. Germline loops: CDR1 GTSNPN, CDR2 SVGIG (reference sequence). Trimming removed 0 bases at V and 9 bases at J, with 18 bases between.

This clonotype has ten or more counts. V usage is TRBV29-1 and J usage is TRBJ2-2, with D possibly TRBD1 on 6 matching bases. The V gene lost 3 bases and the J gene lost 1 base, with 9 bases spanning the gap. Per germline, CDR1 SQVTM and CDR2 ANQGSEA. The CDR3 consists of 14 residues. CDR3 amino acids: CSVDTGRNTGELFF. DNA of the CDR3: TGCAGCGTTGATACAGGGAGGAACACCGGGGAGCTGTTTTTT.

This clonotype was found many times. The chain has TRBV12-3 or TRBV12-4 and TRBJ2-3; possible D gene TRBD1, 7 bases. The CDR3 is 13 residues long. V lost 6 bases, J lost 3 bases, and 10 bases lay in between. The CDR3 spells CASREGATDTQYF. The CDR3 nucleotides read TGTGCCAGCAGGGAGGGGGCGACAGATACGCAGTATTTT.

Details on this clonotype: One end of the junction fails to match germline, which may point to a read error. V usage is TRBV5-6 and J usage is TRBJ2-1; D gene ambiguous. The CDR3 is 12 amino acids. The germline V gene encodes CDR1 SGHDT and CDR2 YYEEEE. Here the CDR3 reads CASSDAAAELFF. The CDR3 nucleotides read TGTGCCAGCAGCGATGCGGCGGCAGAGCTGTTCTTC.